This T cell receptor beta chain originates from a study of cytomegalovirus exposure and HLA in healthy donors. Comments on this clone: What it binds is not known.

Primers for the PCR totalled 60 Vbeta and 13 Jbeta. The method was immunoSEQ multiplex PCR; TCRdb's version includes in-frame clones alone and lacks a portion of them. The repertoire consists of some 130,000 clones, with about four fifths occurring once and the leading ten covering around 4.8%. The study's findings and limits: In vitro, a few CMV-associated chains proved specific for CMV antigens. Later genetic work tied a missense DCLRE1C variant to beta-chain V and J trimming. The investigators catalogued under 200 TCR beta chains as cytomegalovirus-associated. Prediction of most subjects' HLA-A and HLA-B alleles by TCR beta sequences was reportedly accurate.

This CDR3 has 15 residues. V was trimmed by 1 base and J by 2 bases, leaving 12 bases between them. From germline, CDR1 is MGHRA and CDR2 YSYEKL. Sequenced sample: PBMCs. The chain uses TRBV4-1 and TRBJ2-7; a possible D gene is TRBD1 (7 bases). This clonotype was obtained from a man aged 25-40 years in good health. The DNA for the CDR3 is TGCGCCAGCAGCCAAGGGAGGGACAGCGCCTACGAGCAGTACTTC. As protein: CASSQGRDSAYEQYF.